Following are 4 T cell receptor beta chains from one sample sequenced in a study of STAT5B mutations in CD4+ large granular lymphocyte leukemia. The table came from immunoSEQ multiplex PCR; TCRdb's copy has only in-frame clones and leaves some out. The table lists about 37,000 clones, about 85% of them singletons, with roughly 3.2% in the top ten. Sequences were obtained from CD4+ T cells from blood buffy coats. These receptor sequences come from a human donor in good health.

This chain joins TRBV4-3 and TRBJ2-2; no reliable D call. V lost 3 bases, J lost 3 bases, and 8 bases lay in between. The CDR3 consists of 14 residues. Per germline, CDR1 LGHNA and CDR2 YSLEER. Written as DNA, the CDR3 is TGCGCCAGCAGCCATACCCTCGACACCGGGGAGCTGTTTTTT. Its translation is CASSHTLDTGELFF.

The chain carries TRBV7-8 and TRBJ2-7; D could derive from TRBD1 or TRBD2 (6 bases each). From germline, CDR1 is SGHVS and CDR2 FQNEAQ. V dropped 5 bases and J dropped 3 bases, with 20 bases sitting between them. CDR3 length: 16 amino acids. The CDR3 loop reads CASSHGKGGRLYEQYF. CDR3 nucleotides: TGTGCCAGCAGCCACGGGAAGGGGGGACGACTCTACGAGCAGTACTTC.

The chain employs TRBV28 and TRBJ2-3; D perhaps matches TRBD1 (6 bases). The germline V and J ends were trimmed by 5 bases and 2 bases, with 8 bases remaining between them. The CDR3 contains 13 residues. The germline V gene encodes CDR1 MDHEN and CDR2 SYDVKM. Here the CDR3 DNA reads TGTGCCAGCAGTAGGGACATCACAGATACGCAGTATTTT. Protein product: CASSRDITDTQYF.

The rearrangement joins TRBV4-3 to TRBJ2-1; 9 nucleotides agree with TRBD2. The CDR3 length is 16 residues. The V gene's germline CDR1 is LGHNA and CDR2 YSLEER. The junction had 7 bases not matched to a gene; V was cut back by 1 base and J by 6 bases. CDR3 sequence (DNA): TGCGCCAGCAGCCAAGGGGGGCGGGAGGGAGGCAATGAGCAGTTCTTC. This gives the protein CASSQGGREGGNEQFF.